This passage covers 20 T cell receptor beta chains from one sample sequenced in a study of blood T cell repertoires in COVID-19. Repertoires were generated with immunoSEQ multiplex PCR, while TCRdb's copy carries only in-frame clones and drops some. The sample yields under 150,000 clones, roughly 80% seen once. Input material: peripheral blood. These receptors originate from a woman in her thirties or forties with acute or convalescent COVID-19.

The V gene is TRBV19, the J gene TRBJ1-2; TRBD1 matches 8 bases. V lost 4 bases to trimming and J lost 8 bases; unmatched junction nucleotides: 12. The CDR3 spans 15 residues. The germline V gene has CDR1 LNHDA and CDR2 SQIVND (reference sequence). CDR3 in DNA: TGTGCCAGTAGTAGCCACCACAGGGGGGAAAGCGGCTACACCTTC. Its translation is CASSSHHRGESGYTF.

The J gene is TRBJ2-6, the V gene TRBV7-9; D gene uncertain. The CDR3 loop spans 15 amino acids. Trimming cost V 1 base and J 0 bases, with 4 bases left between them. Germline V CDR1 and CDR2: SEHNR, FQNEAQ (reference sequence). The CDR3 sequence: CASSLVLSGANVLTF. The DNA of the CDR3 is TGTGCCAGCAGCTTAGTCCTCTCTGGGGCCAACGTCCTGACTTTC.

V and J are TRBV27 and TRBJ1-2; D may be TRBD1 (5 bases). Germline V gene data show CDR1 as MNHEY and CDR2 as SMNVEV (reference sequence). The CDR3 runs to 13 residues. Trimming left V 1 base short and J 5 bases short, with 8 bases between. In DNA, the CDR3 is TGTGCCAGCAGTTTATGGCAGGGATATGGCTACACCTTC. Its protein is CASSLWQGYGYTF.

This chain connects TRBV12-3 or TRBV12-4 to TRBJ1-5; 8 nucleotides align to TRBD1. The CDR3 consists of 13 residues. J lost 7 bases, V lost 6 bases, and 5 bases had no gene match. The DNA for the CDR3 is TGTGCCAGCAGGCAGGGGGCTAACCAGCCCCAGCATTTT. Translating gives CASRQGANQPQHF.

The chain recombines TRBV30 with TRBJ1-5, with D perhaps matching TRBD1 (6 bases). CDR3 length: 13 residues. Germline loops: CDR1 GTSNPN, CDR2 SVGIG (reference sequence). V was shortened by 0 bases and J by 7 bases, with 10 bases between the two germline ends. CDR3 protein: CAWSVEDRQPQHF. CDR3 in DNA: TGTGCCTGGAGTGTCGAGGACAGACAGCCCCAGCATTTT.

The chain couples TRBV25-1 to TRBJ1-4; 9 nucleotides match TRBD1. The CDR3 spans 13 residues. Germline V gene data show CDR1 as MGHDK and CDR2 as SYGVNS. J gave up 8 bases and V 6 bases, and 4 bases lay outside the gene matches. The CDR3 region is CASSAGTGEKLFF. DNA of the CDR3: TGTGCCAGCAGCGCCGGGACAGGGGAAAAACTGTTTTTT.

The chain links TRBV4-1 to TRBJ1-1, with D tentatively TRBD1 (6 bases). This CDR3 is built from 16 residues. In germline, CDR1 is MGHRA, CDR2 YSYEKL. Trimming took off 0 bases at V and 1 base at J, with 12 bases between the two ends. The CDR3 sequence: CASSQEPGGQNTEAFF. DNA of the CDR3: TGCGCCAGCAGCCAAGAGCCCGGGGGGCAGAACACTGAAGCTTTCTTT.

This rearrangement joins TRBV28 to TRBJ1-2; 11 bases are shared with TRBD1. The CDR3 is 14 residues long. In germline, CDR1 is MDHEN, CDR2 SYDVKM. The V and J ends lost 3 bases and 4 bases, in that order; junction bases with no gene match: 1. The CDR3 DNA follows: TGTGCCAGCAGTTTTGGGACAGGGGGCTATGGCTACACCTTC. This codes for CASSFGTGGYGYTF.

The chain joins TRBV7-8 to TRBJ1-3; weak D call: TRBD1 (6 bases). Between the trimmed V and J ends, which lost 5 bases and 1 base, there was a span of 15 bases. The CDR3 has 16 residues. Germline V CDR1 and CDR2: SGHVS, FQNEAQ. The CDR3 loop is CASSPIQGRSGNTIYF. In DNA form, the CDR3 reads TGTGCCAGCAGCCCAATACAGGGTCGGTCTGGAAACACCATATATTTT.

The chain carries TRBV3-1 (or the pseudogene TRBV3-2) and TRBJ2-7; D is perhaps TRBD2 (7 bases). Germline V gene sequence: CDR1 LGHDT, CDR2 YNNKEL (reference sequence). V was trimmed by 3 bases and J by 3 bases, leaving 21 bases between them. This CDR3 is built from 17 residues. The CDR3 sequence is CASSQEKGRGRYYEQYF. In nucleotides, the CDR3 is TGTGCCAGCAGCCAGGAGAAGGGGCGGGGGCGATACTACGAGCAGTACTTC.

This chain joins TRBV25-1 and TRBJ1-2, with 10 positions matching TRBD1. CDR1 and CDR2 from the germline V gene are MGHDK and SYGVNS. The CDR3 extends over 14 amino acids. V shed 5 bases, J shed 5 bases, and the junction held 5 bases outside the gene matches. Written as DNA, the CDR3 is TGTGCCAGCAGTAGGCCGGGACAGGGGTATGGCTACACCTTC. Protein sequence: CASSRPGQGYGYTF.

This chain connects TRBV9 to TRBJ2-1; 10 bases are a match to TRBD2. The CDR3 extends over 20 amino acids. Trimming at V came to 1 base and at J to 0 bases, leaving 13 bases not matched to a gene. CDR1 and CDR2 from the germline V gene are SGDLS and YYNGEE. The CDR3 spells CASSVMSGGAKKYSYNEQFF. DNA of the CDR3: TGTGCCAGCAGCGTAATGAGCGGGGGGGCGAAAAAATACTCCTACAATGAGCAGTTCTTC.

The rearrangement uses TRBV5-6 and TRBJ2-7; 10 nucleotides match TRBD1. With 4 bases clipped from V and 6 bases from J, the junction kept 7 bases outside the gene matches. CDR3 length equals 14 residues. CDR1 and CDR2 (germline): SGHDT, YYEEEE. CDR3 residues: CASSRGQGNSEQYF. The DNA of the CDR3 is TGTGCCAGCAGCAGGGGACAGGGGAACTCCGAGCAGTACTTC.

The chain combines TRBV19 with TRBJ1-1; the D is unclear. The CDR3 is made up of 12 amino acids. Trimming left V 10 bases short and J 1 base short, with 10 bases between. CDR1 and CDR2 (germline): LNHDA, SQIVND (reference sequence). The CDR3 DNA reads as TGTGCCACGACACCAGGGAACACTGAAGCTTTCTTT. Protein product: CATTPGNTEAFF. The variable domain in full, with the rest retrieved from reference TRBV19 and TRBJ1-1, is DGGITQSPKYLFRKEGQNVTLSCEQNLNHDAMYWYRQDPGQGLRLIYYSQIVNDFQKGDIAEGYSVSREKKESFPLTVTSAQKNPTAFYLCATTPGNTEAFFGQGTRLTVV.

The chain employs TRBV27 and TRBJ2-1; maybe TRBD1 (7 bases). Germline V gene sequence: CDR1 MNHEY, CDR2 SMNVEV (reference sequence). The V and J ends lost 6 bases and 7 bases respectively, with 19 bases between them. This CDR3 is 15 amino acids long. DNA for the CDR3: TGTGCCAGCAGAAAACAGGGGACTCCAAGGAATGAGCAGTTCTTC. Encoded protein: CASRKQGTPRNEQFF.

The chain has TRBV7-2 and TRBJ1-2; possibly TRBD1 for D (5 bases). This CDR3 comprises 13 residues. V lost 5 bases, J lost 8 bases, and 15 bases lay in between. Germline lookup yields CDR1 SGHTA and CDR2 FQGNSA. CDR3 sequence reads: CASSPGQGGGYTF. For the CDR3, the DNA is TGTGCCAGCAGCCCCGGTCAGGGTGGGGGCTACACCTTC.

The CDR3 region is CASGDLGRTYEQYF. The DNA for the CDR3 is TGTGCCAGTGGGGACTTGGGACGGACCTACGAGCAGTACTTC. This chain joins TRBV19 and TRBJ2-7; maybe TRBD2 (6 bases). This CDR3 has 14 residues. Trimming stripped 8 bases from V and 2 bases from J, with 16 bases between. From germline, CDR1 is LNHDA and CDR2 SQIVND (reference sequence).

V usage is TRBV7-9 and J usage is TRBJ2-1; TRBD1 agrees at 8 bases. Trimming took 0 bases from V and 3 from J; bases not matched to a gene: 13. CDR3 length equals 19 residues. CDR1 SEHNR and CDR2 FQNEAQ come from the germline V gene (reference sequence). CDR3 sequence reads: CASSLAKSGTGEYYNEQFF. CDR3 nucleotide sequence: TGTGCCAGCAGCTTAGCGAAGTCCGGGACAGGAGAGTACTACAATGAGCAGTTCTTC.

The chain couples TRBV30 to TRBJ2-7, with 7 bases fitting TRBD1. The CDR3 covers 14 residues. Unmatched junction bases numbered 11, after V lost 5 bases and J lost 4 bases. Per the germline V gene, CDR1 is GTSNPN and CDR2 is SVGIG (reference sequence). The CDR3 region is CAWSSGTAFYEQYF. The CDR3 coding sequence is TGTGCCTGGTCGTCCGGGACAGCATTTTACGAGCAGTACTTC. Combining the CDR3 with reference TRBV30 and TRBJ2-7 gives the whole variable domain SQTIHQWPATLVQPVGSPLSLECTVEGTSNPNLYWYRQAAGRGLQLLFYSVGIGQISSEVPQNLSASRPQDRQFILSSKKLLLSDSGFYLCAWSSGTAFYEQYFGPGTRLTVT.

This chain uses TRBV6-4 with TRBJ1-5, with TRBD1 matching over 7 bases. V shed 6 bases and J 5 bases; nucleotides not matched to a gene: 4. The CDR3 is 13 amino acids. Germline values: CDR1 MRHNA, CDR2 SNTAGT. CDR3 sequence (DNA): TGTGCCAGCAGCCCCGACAGGGATCAGCCCCAGCATTTT. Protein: CASSPDRDQPQHF.